These 3 T cell receptor beta chains came from one sample sequenced in a study of regulatory T cells in long-lasting Graves disease (dated by TCRdb to the early 2020s). The library was prepared using multiplex PCR. Sequencing used an Illumina HiSeq 4000. CDR3 regions were amplified by Arm-PCR with iRepertoire HTBI primers to construct TCR beta libraries. TCRdb reran the public reads through fastp at Q25 and MiXCR, keeping productive beta chains. Under each unique CDR3 protein, matching rows form one entry showing the most common genes and DNA. In this sample the table shows approximately 440,000 distinct CDR3 sequences, 15% to 20% of which occur a single time. The ten most abundant clones make up 10% to 15% of the sample. The label giving this sample's time point can be read as: newly diagnosed GD, antithyroid drugs for less than 3 months. For both TCR sequencing and RNA sequencing, RNA was extracted from PBMCs in TRIzol.

These same data were also listed under a study on T cells in Graves' hyperthyroidism and ophthalmopathy.

Sequenced material: peripheral blood mononuclear cells (PBMCs), taken at new diagnosis, from a patient treated with antithyroid drugs. The receptors here all came from a man in his forties with Graves disease. Donor details come from another sample of the same person, matched by shared clones.

The chain recombines TRBV13 with TRBJ2-5; 7 bases match TRBD2. V dropped 5 bases and J dropped 5; count of bases not matched to a gene: 8. Germline CDR1 PRHDT, CDR2 FYEKMQ (reference sequence). The CDR3 is 14 amino acids. The DNA for the CDR3 is TGTGCCAGCAGCCCGCTGACTAGCTTCGAGACCCAGTACTTC. It specifies CASSPLTSFETQYF.

This clonotype has at least ten counts. The V and J genes are TRBV5-1 and TRBJ1-1; maybe TRBD1 (6 bases). The CDR3 runs 17 residues. V lost 0 bases, J lost 0 bases, and 15 bases lay in between. Germline V gives CDR1 SGHRS, CDR2 YFSETQ. CDR3 bases: TGCGCCAGCAGCTTGGCCCGGGGGGGGCCCTTGAACACTGAAGCTTTCTTT. Its translation: CASSLARGGPLNTEAFF.

This clonotype was found many times. This chain links TRBV7-3 with TRBJ2-1; weak D call: TRBD2 (6 bases). This CDR3 has 15 amino acids. Germline assignment: CDR1 SGHTA and CDR2 FQGTGA. V was cut by 4 bases and J by 1 base, with 11 bases left in between. The CDR3 sequence is CASSSRDLSYNEQFF. CDR3 nucleotides: TGTGCCAGCAGCTCTCGGGACTTATCCTACAATGAGCAGTTCTTC. The full variable domain, with the rest looked up from reference TRBV7-3 and TRBJ2-1, is GAGVSQTPSNKVTEKGKYVELRCDPISGHTALYWYRQSLGQGPEFLIYFQGTGAADDSGLPNDRFFAVRPEGSVSTLKIQRTERGDSAVYLCASSSRDLSYNEQFFGPGTRLTVL.